A selection of T cell receptor beta chains follows, all from one sample in a study of T cell responses to AZD1222 COVID-19 vaccine. Here immunoSEQ multiplex PCR was the method, and the copy in TCRdb shows in-frame clones only, minus some. Of over 100,000 clones listed, 80% to 90% are singletons. The sample consisted of peripheral blood, taken on day 0 of AZD1222 vaccination. The receptors come from an adult in good health. The CDR3 runs from the conserved cysteine through the conserved F or W. Each record gives: D gene, V gene, J gene, clone size, CDR3 DNA, CDR3 protein. D genes are given only for firm matches. Clone size is stated in some rows and not others, as once, few, many or a class when expanded.

TRBD1	TRBV5-8	TRBJ2-5	NA	TGTGCCAGCAGCTCAGGACAGGGGGCAGGAGAGACCCAGTACTTC	CASSSGQGAGETQYF
NA	TRBV5-1	TRBJ1-5	once	TGCGCCAGCAGCTTGGGTGGGGGACGGAGCAATCAGCCCCAGCATTTT	CASSLGGGRSNQPQHF
TRBD1	TRBV7-9	TRBJ1-3	NA	TGTGCCAGCAGCCCCCGGGACAGGGGACGAAACACCATATATTTT	CASSPRDRGRNTIYF
NA	TRBV5-1	TRBJ1-3	NA	TGCGCCAGCAGCTTGGGGCCGGGTAACTCTGGAAACACCATATATTTT	CASSLGPGNSGNTIYF
TRBD1	TRBV30	TRBJ2-2	NA	TGTGCCTGGAGCTTCGGACAGGGGGTCGACACCGGGGAGCTGTTTTTT	CAWSFGQGVDTGELFF
NA	TRBV28	TRBJ1-2	once	TGTGCCAGCAGTTTGGGGGCTAACTATGGCTACACCTTC	CASSLGANYGYTF
NA	TRBV30	TRBJ2-7	NA	TGTGCCTGGAGTGTACGTGTCCGGTTAGGGGAAGGGCGGTCCCACGAGCAGTACTTC	CAWSVRVRLGEGRSHEQYF
NA	TRBV21-1	TRBJ1-6	NA	TGTGCCACCCTCCGAGGTAGGGATTCACCCCTCCACTTT	CATLRGRDSPLHF
TRBD2	TRBV30	TRBJ2-7	NA	TGTGCCTGGGGACTAGCGGGAGGGCATTACGAGCAGTACTTC	CAWGLAGGHYEQYF
NA	TRBV18	TRBJ1-3	NA	TGTGCCAGCTCACAAAACAGCCCAGGCTCTGGAAACACCATATATTTT	CASSQNSPGSGNTIYF
NA	TRBV27	TRBJ1-5	few	TGTGCCAGCAGTCTAAGAACCTATCAGCCCCAGCATTTT	CASSLRTYQPQHF
NA	TRBV28	TRBJ1-5	NA	TGTGCCAGCAGTGGTGCCGGCACCGATCAGCCCCAGCATTTT	CASSGAGTDQPQHF
TRBD1	TRBV6-1	TRBJ1-3	NA	TGTGCCAGCAGTGACCCGGACAGGGGAACCTCTGGAAACACCATATATTTT	CASSDPDRGTSGNTIYF
NA	TRBV7-2	TRBJ1-5	NA	TGTGCCAGCAGCTTATCGGGCGTTAGCAATCAGCCCCAGCATTTT	CASSLSGVSNQPQHF
NA	TRBV9	TRBJ1-4	NA	TGTGCCAGCAGCGTAGGGACCTCAACTAATGAAAAACTGTTTTTT	CASSVGTSTNEKLFF
NA	TRBV14	TRBJ2-1	few	TGTGCCAGCAGCCACTCCGGGTCTGAGCAGTTCTTC	CASSHSGSEQFF
TRBD1	TRBV19	TRBJ1-2	NA	TGTGCCAGTATTCCGGACAGGGGAAACTATGGCTACACCTTC	CASIPDRGNYGYTF
NA	TRBV6-2/TRBV6-3	TRBJ2-7	NA	TGTGCCAGCAGTTACACGACTACCTTAAGGGAGCAGTACTTC	CASSYTTTLREQYF
NA	TRBV27	TRBJ2-2	NA	TGTGCCAGCAGTTTACGGGGGCTAGGGACCGGGGAGCTGTTTTTT	CASSLRGLGTGELFF
NA	TRBV7-2	TRBJ2-7	NA	TGTGCCAGCAGCCCGCGGGACGAGCAGTACTTC	CASSPRDEQYF
NA	TRBV11-2	TRBJ1-2	few	TGTGCCAGCAGCTTAGATAGATTAGCTGGCTACACCTTC	CASSLDRLAGYTF
TRBD1	TRBV5-4	TRBJ2-5	NA	TGTGCCAGCAGCGGGACAGGGGCTTTGGAGACCCAGTACTTC	CASSGTGALETQYF
TRBD2	TRBV18	TRBJ2-7	NA	TGTGCCAGCTCTCCCGGGCGAGCGGGAGGCAGGGGGGAGCAGTACTTC	CASSPGRAGGRGEQYF
NA	TRBV6-5	TRBJ2-1	NA	TGTGCCAGCAGTAGGATTAATGAGCAGTTCTTC	CASSRINEQFF
TRBD2	TRBV24-1	TRBJ2-1	NA	TGTGCCACCAGTGAGGGGAGGGCCCAGCAGTTCTTC	CATSEGRAQQFF
NA	TRBV5-1	TRBJ2-1	NA	TGCGCCAGCAGCTTGGGCGACGAGGGTATTGAGCAGTTCTTC	CASSLGDEGIEQFF
TRBD2	TRBV30	TRBJ2-4	NA	TGTGCCTGGAGTTCTAGCGGGGGGGCCAAAAACATTCAGTACTTC	CAWSSSGGAKNIQYF
NA	TRBV7-9	TRBJ1-4	once	TGTGCCAGCAGCCAGGAGCGGGAAAAACTGTTTTTT	CASSQEREKLFF
TRBD1	TRBV5-4	TRBJ1-2	NA	TGTGCCAGCAGCTCGGGGACAGGGGGCGCGGACTATGGCTACACCTTC	CASSSGTGGADYGYTF
TRBD1	TRBV5-6	TRBJ1-5	NA	TGTGCCAGCAGCTTCTCAGGACAGGTTAGCAATCAGCCCCAGCATTTT	CASSFSGQVSNQPQHF
TRBD2	TRBV28	TRBJ2-1	NA	TGTGCCATCTCCCCAGGGAGCGGGACCCATGAGCAGTTCTTC	CAISPGSGTHEQFF
NA	TRBV3-1/TRBV3-2	TRBJ1-1	NA	TGTGCCAGCAGCCAAGGGGCATTGAACACTGAAGCTTTCTTT	CASSQGALNTEAFF
TRBD1	TRBV6-1	TRBJ2-7	NA	TGTGCCAGCAGTGAGGGCCGGGACAGCCAGGGGGACGAGCAGTACTTC	CASSEGRDSQGDEQYF
NA	TRBV5-1	TRBJ1-2	NA	TGCGCCAGCAGCCCGGAGGGAGTTCGAGGCTACACCTTC	CASSPEGVRGYTF
TRBD1	TRBV2	TRBJ1-6	NA	TGTGCCACCATTGAGGACAGGGGGAATAATTCACCCCTCCACTTT	CATIEDRGNNSPLHF
TRBD1	TRBV19	TRBJ1-6	NA	TGTGCCAGTAGCCTCGACAGGGCTAGCTCCTATAATTCACCCCTCCACTTT	CASSLDRASSYNSPLHF
NA	TRBV30	TRBJ1-4	once	TGTGCCTGGTCCCATGGGAGAGTGAATGAAAAACTGTTTTTT	CAWSHGRVNEKLFF